The text below deals with one T cell receptor (beta chain). This sample is part of a study of blood T cell repertoires in COVID-19. Across the study: Sample material is recorded as cDNA or gDNA derived from T cells, B-cell-depleted T cells, or PBMCs.

CDR3 length: 15 amino acids. Germline CDR1 SGHKS, CDR2 YYEKEE (reference sequence). J was trimmed by 4 bases and V by 2 bases; bases with no gene match: 6. Some clones are missing from TCRdb's copy, which holds only in-frame ones; the method was immunoSEQ multiplex PCR. The repertoire has approximately 220,000 clones, about 83% of them found once; the top ten carry approximately 4.9%. The cohort comprised adults aged roughly 18 to 95 years residing in around 25 US areas. This TCR was recovered from a woman between 50 and 59 years old who had been exposed to COVID-19. The sequenced material came from PBMCs or T cells enriched from blood (not recorded which). The V call is TRBV5-5, the J call TRBJ2-7; 10 bases line up with TRBD1. This CDR3 reads CASSFTDRGIYEQYF. DNA of the CDR3: TGTGCCAGCAGCTTTACGGACAGGGGGATTTACGAGCAGTACTTC.